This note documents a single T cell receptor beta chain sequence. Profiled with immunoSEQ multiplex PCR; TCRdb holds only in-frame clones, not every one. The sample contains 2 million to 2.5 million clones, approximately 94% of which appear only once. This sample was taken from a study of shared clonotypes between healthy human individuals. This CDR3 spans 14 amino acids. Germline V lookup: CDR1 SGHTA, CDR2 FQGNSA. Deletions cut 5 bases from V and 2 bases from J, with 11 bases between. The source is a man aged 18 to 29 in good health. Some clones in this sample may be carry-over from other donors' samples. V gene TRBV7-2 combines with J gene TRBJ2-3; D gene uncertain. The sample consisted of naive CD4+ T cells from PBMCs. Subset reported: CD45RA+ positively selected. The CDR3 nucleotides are TGTGCCAGCAGCGATCGAAGTGCCACAGATACGCAGTATTTT. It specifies CASSDRSATDTQYF.